This T cell receptor beta chain was captured by sequencing in a study of PD-1 blockade in classical Hodgkin lymphoma. Study overall: On a schedule of every 2 weeks, patients received nivolumab 3 mg/kg intravenously.

Repertoires were generated with immunoSEQ multiplex PCR, while TCRdb's copy carries only in-frame clones and drops some. The sample shows almost 95,000 clones, 83% of them seen only once. The CDR3 covers 13 residues. CDR1 and CDR2 from the germline V gene are SGHAT and FQNNGV. The V and J ends lost 5 bases and 3 bases, in that order; junction bases with no gene match: 3. As for time point: cycle 4 day 1 (C4D1), after more than five weeks of nivolumab. No patient escaped relapse after autologous stem cell transplantation, and brentuximab vedotin exposure varied. Reported best responses ranged across complete response, partial response or progressive disease.

This sequence originates from a human donor with classical Hodgkin lymphoma. Sequenced here: peripheral blood mononuclear cells (PBMCs), sampled before the fourth cycle of nivolumab. The rearrangement links TRBV11-2 to TRBJ1-2; TRBD1 matches at 7 bases. In DNA, the CDR3 is TGTGCCAGCAGCCGGGACAGCTACTATGGCTACACCTTC. As protein: CASSRDSYYGYTF. Full variable domain (rest looked up from reference TRBV11-2 and TRBJ1-2): EAGVAQSPRYKIIEKRQSVAFWCNPISGHATLYWYQQILGQGPKLLIQFQNNGVVDDSQLPKDRFSAERLKGVDSTLKIQPAKLEDSAVYLCASSRDSYYGYTFGSGTRLTVV.